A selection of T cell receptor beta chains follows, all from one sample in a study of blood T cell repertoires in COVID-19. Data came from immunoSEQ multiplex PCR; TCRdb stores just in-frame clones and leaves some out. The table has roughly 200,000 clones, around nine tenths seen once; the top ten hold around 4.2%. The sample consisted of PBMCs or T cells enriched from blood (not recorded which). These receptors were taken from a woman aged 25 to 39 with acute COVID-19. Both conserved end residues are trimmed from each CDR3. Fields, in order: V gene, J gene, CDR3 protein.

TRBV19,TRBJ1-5,ASNRQDSLYSNQPQH
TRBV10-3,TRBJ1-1,AISTTGGSMNTEAF
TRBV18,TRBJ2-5,ASSPDTSGGSAETQY
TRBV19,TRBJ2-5,ASSIPTGIRTETQY
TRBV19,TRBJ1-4,ASSIEWSNPDEKLF
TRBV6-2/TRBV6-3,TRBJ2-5,ASSYLVGSGRKNQETQY
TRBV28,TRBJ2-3,ASSLDAREADTQY
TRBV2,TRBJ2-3,ASSEVSAQWADTQY
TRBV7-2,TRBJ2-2,ASSPGTSRSATGELF
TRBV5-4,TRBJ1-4,ASSALSGEKLF
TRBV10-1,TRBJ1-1,ASSESRPGTANTEAF
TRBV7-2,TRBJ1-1,ASRPDTGTEAF
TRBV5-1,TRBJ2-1,ASSLAGEDIEQF
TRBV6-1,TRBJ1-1,ASSEAGGRGGHEAF
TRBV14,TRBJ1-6,ASSQTGTHSPLH
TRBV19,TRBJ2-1,ASSMGTNRYNEQF
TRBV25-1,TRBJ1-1,ASSEYRSFAEAF
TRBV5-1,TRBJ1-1,ASSLGDRANTEAF
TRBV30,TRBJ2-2,AWSVEGLTGELF
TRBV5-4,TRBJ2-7,ASTPAPGTYEQY
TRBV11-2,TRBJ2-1,ASSGSGVAGYNEQF
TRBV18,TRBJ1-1,ASSPPDTRESAF
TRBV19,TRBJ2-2,ASSFTGSSGELF
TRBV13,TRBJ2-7,AGHRGGFNHEQY
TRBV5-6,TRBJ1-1,ASRETGGRTEAF
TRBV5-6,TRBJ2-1,ASSHPNNYNEQF
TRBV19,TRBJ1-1,ASSLTGGTTEAF
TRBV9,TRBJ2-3,ASSAEDRSTADTQY
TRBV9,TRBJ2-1,ASSGTSGGVVNEQF
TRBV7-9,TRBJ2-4,ASSLNPRTSGGAAHIQY
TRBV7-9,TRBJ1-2,ASSLADKYGYT
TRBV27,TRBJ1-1,ASSLSRNTEAF
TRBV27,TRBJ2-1,ASSLTSGGAVIYNEQF
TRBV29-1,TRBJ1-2,SVEWRGYGYT
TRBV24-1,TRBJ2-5,AIGLAETQY
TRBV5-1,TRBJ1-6,ASRTGLSSYNSPLH
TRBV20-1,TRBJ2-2,SLGGTGELF
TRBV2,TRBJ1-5,ASAQGEGGQPQH
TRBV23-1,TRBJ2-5,ASSQIKRGLALEETQY
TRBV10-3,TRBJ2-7,AISGTGGSYEQY